The next 26 T cell receptor beta chains were all read from a single sample in a study of PD-L1 blockade in urothelial cancer. Assay: immunoSEQ multiplex PCR; the TCRdb copy retains only in-frame clones and omits some. The repertoire holds under 40,000 clones, around nine tenths seen once, with more than 6.5% in the top ten. The sample consisted of PBMCs, taken around atezolizumab (anti-PD-L1) treatment. The receptors here all came from a man between 65 and 79 years old with urothelial cancer.

The chain has TRBV7-2 and TRBJ2-1, with a possible D match to TRBD1 (5 bases). Looked up from germline, CDR1 is SGHTA and CDR2 is FQGNSA. Trimming removed 1 base from V and 6 bases from J, with 13 bases in between. This CDR3 contains 15 residues. Here the CDR3 reads CASSLDGVGPNEQFF. The CDR3 DNA reads TGTGCCAGCAGCTTAGATGGAGTGGGGCCCAATGAGCAGTTCTTC.

The rearrangement uses TRBV6-5 and TRBJ2-7, with TRBD1 matching 8 bases. Trimming took 4 bases from V and 1 from J; bases not matched to a gene: 3. The CDR3 length is 14 residues. Per germline, CDR1 MNHEY and CDR2 SVGAGI. CDR3 sequence reads: CASSSDRGSYEQYF. The CDR3 bases are TGTGCCAGCAGTTCCGACAGGGGATCCTACGAGCAGTACTTC.

CDR3 amino acids: CASSWTASYEQYF. CDR3 nucleotide sequence: TGTGCCAGCAGCTGGACAGCCTCCTACGAGCAGTACTTC. The V gene is TRBV5-5, the J gene TRBJ2-7, with D perhaps matching TRBD1 (6 bases). Trimming stripped 3 bases from V and 0 bases from J, with 7 bases between. Germline CDR1 and CDR2: SGHKS and YYEKEE (reference sequence). This CDR3 contains 13 residues.

The chain has TRBV18 and TRBJ2-7, with D unclear. This CDR3 has 14 amino acids. Germline CDR1 is KGHSH and CDR2 is LQKENI. The V gene lost 6 bases and the J gene lost 3 bases, with 15 bases spanning the gap. CDR3 DNA: TGTGCCAGCTCGCCCGATATGAGGAACTACGAGCAGTACTTC. This gives the protein CASSPDMRNYEQYF.

This clone is a singleton in its sample. The rearrangement links TRBV9 to TRBJ2-1, with D perhaps TRBD2 (5 bases). V lost 0 bases, J lost 2 bases, and 9 bases lay in between. The CDR3 has 15 amino acids. The V gene's germline CDR1 is SGDLS and CDR2 YYNGEE. The chain's CDR3 is CASSVAERTYNEQFF. Written as DNA, the CDR3 is TGTGCCAGCAGCGTAGCTGAGCGGACCTACAATGAGCAGTTCTTC.

The V and J genes are TRBV2 and TRBJ1-2, with D uncertain. In germline, CDR1 is SNHLY, CDR2 FYNNEI. The CDR3 has 12 amino acids. V shed 3 bases and J shed 6 bases, with 8 bases lying between them. CDR3 in DNA: TGTGCCAGCAGTGATCTACGGGATGGCTACACCTTC. It encodes CASSDLRDGYTF.

This chain joins TRBV7-2 and TRBJ2-1; D is uncertain. The CDR3 has 12 amino acids. V was trimmed by 2 bases and J by 10 bases, leaving 9 bases between them. The germline gives CDR1 SGHTA, CDR2 FQGNSA. This chain's CDR3 is CASSLLTLEQFF. CDR3 bases: TGTGCCAGCAGCTTACTGACTTTGGAGCAGTTCTTC. Together with reference TRBV7-2 and TRBJ2-1, the CDR3 gives the full variable domain: GAGVSQSPSNKVTEKGKDVELRCDPISGHTALYWYRQSLGQGLEFLIYFQGNSAPDKSGLPSDRFSAERTGGSVSTLTIQRTQQEDSAVYLCASSLLTLEQFFGPGTRLTVL.

The chain uses TRBV7-9 and TRBJ2-3; TRBD2 agrees at 8 bases. After removal of 5 bases from V and 8 bases from J, the junction contained 18 bases not matched to a gene. The CDR3 runs 17 residues. CDR1 is SEHNR, CDR2 FQNEAQ, per germline (reference sequence). The CDR3, as DNA: TGTGCCAGCAGCGCTGGTAGCGGGACCCTTCTTATAGGTACGCAGTATTTT. Translating it yields CASSAGSGTLLIGTQYF.

The chain has TRBV29-1 and TRBJ2-1, with no clear D. Germline lookup yields CDR1 SQVTM and CDR2 ANQGSEA. The CDR3 consists of 12 residues. The germline V and J ends were trimmed by 0 bases and 9 bases, with 9 bases remaining between them. This CDR3 reads CSVEDKVSEQFF. The CDR3 nucleotides read TGCAGCGTTGAAGATAAAGTGAGTGAGCAGTTCTTC.

The CDR3 sequence: CASSFQRDYYGYTF. The CDR3, as DNA: TGTGCCAGCAGCTTTCAGAGGGACTACTATGGCTACACCTTC. J is TRBJ1-2 and V is TRBV5-5; D is possibly TRBD1 (5 bases). The length of the CDR3 is 14 residues. Trimming pared 2 bases from V and 3 bases from J, leaving 11 bases between. From germline, CDR1 is SGHKS and CDR2 YYEKEE (reference sequence). Based on the CDR3 plus reference TRBV5-5 and TRBJ1-2, the full variable domain is DAGVTQSPTHLIKTRGQQVTLRCSPISGHKSVSWYQQVLGQGPQFIFQYYEKEERGRGNFPDRFSARQFPNYSSELNVNALLLGDSALYLCASSFQRDYYGYTFGSGTRLTVV.

The CDR3 here is CASRPGTGQSQPQHF. The DNA of the CDR3 is TGTGCCAGCAGGCCTGGGACAGGACAGAGTCAGCCCCAGCATTTT. The chain joins TRBV28 to TRBJ1-5; 8 nucleotides align to TRBD1. CDR1 is MDHEN, CDR2 SYDVKM, per germline. With 6 bases clipped from V and 6 bases from J, the junction kept 10 bases outside the gene matches. The CDR3 has 15 amino acids.

The chain joins TRBV5-1 to TRBJ2-7; maybe TRBD1 (6 bases). In germline, CDR1 is SGHRS, CDR2 YFSETQ. This CDR3 region has 15 residues. Trimming removed 0 bases at V and 1 base at J, with 11 bases between. CDR3 region: CASSLGQAVSYEQYF. CDR3 DNA: TGCGCCAGCAGCTTGGGACAGGCCGTATCCTACGAGCAGTACTTC.

This chain joins TRBV10-3 and TRBJ2-1; TRBD2 matches 9 bases. This CDR3 has 16 residues. Germline V gives CDR1 ENHRY, CDR2 SYGVKD. The ends lost 2 bases at V and 7 bases at J; junction bases unmatched: 9. The CDR3 loop is CAISEIAGDTSNEQFF. The CDR3 DNA follows: TGTGCCATCAGTGAGATAGCGGGAGACACGTCGAATGAGCAGTTCTTC.

This clone has a handful of counts. The genes are TRBV28 and TRBJ1-2, with TRBD1 identical over 8 bases. CDR1 MDHEN and CDR2 SYDVKM come from the germline V gene. The CDR3 spans 15 residues. V shed 5 bases and J 4 bases; nucleotides not matched to a gene: 9. The CDR3 DNA reads as TGTGCCAGCAGTGCTGACAGGGGAAATTCCTATGGCTACACCTTC. It is translated as CASSADRGNSYGYTF.

The gene calls are TRBV25-1 and TRBJ2-1; 8 bases match TRBD2. This CDR3 region has 16 residues. Losses at the gene ends were 5 bases for V and 0 bases for J; bases not matched to a gene: 6. The germline CDR1 and CDR2 sequences are MGHDK and SYGVNS. CDR3 residues: CASSPRGTSSYNEQFF. CDR3 nucleotide sequence: TGTGCCAGCAGTCCACGGGGGACTAGCTCCTACAATGAGCAGTTCTTC.

The V call is TRBV28, the J call TRBJ2-7; 9 bases match TRBD1. Trimming removed 6 bases from V and 2 bases from J; junction bases left unmatched: 5. Germline values: CDR1 MDHEN, CDR2 SYDVKM. The length of the CDR3 is 14 residues. CDR3 nucleotides: TGTGCCAGCAGATGGGACAGGGTCCCCTACGAGCAGTACTTC. Amino acids: CASRWDRVPYEQYF. The full variable domain, completed using reference TRBV28 and TRBJ2-7, is DVKVTQSSRYLVKRTGEKVFLECVQDMDHENMFWYRQDPGLGLRLIYFSYDVKMKEKGDIPEGYSVSREKKERFSLILESASTNQTSMYLCASRWDRVPYEQYFGPGTRLTVT.

The chain combines TRBV6-6 with TRBJ2-1, with 9 bases aligning to TRBD2. Germline lookup yields CDR1 MNHNY and CDR2 SVGAGI (reference sequence). This CDR3 spans 14 amino acids. J lost 3 bases, V lost 10 bases, and 7 bases had no gene match. The CDR3 sequence: CATDSGRGYNEQFF. In DNA, the CDR3 is TGTGCCACCGATAGCGGGAGAGGCTACAATGAGCAGTTCTTC.

The J gene is TRBJ2-2, the V gene TRBV5-4; TRBD2 agrees at 7 bases. This CDR3 spans 15 amino acids. CDR1 and CDR2 from the germline V gene are SGHNT and YYREEE (reference sequence). V lost 3 bases and J lost 2; bases outside the gene matches: 4. As DNA, the CDR3 is TGTGCCAGCAGCTCAGCGGGACTCAACACCGGGGAGCTGTTTTTT. This gives the protein CASSSAGLNTGELFF.

V gene TRBV11-2 combines with J gene TRBJ2-7; 8 bases are a match to TRBD2. Trimming cost V 5 bases and J 7 bases; bases outside gene matches: 13. The CDR3 contains 15 residues. Germline CDR1 and CDR2: SGHAT and FQNNGV. For the CDR3, the DNA is TGTGCCAGCAGCCCCGCCCCAAGGCGGGGGGATGAGCAGTACTTC. The encoded protein is CASSPAPRRGDEQYF.

The chain joins TRBV5-4 to TRBJ2-5; D is undetermined. Trimming removed 1 base at V and 4 bases at J, with 5 bases between. Germline V gene sequence: CDR1 SGHNT, CDR2 YYREEE (reference sequence). The CDR3 totals 12 residues. The CDR3 DNA sequence: TGTGCCAGCAGCTTGTCGCGAGAGACCCAGTACTTC. This translates into CASSLSRETQYF.

The rearrangement joins TRBV9 to TRBJ2-2; a weak D match, TRBD1 (5 bases). CDR1 is SGDLS, CDR2 YYNGEE, per germline. Trimming left V 5 bases short and J 6 bases short, with 11 bases between. The CDR3 runs to 13 residues. CDR3 residues: CASSETAPGELFF. DNA for the CDR3: TGTGCCAGCAGTGAGACAGCTCCCGGGGAGCTGTTTTTT.

The chain links TRBV27 to TRBJ2-7, with 8 bases identical to TRBD2. Germline CDR1 reads MNHEY; CDR2 reads SMNVEV (reference sequence). The CDR3 totals 14 residues. The ends lost 8 bases at V and 1 base at J; junction bases unmatched: 7. The CDR3: CASRLGLASYEQYF. CDR3 nucleotide sequence: TGTGCCAGCCGCCTAGGACTAGCATCCTACGAGCAGTACTTC.

The chain links TRBV19 to TRBJ2-1; 15 bases map to TRBD2. Per the germline V gene, CDR1 is LNHDA and CDR2 is SQIVND (reference sequence). Unmatched junction bases numbered 7, after V lost 6 bases and J lost 4 bases. The CDR3 length is 17 residues. The chain's CDR3 is CASRPKGLAGGYNEQFF. CDR3 DNA sequence: TGTGCCAGTAGGCCAAAGGGACTAGCGGGAGGATACAATGAGCAGTTCTTC.

V gene TRBV19 combines with J gene TRBJ2-1; possibly TRBD1 for D (5 bases). The CDR3 runs to 12 residues. Germline V lookup: CDR1 LNHDA, CDR2 SQIVND (reference sequence). The germline V and J ends were trimmed by 3 bases and 6 bases, with 6 bases remaining between them. The CDR3 loop reads CASSIGANEQFF. Here the CDR3 DNA reads TGTGCCAGTAGTATTGGGGCCAATGAGCAGTTCTTC. Full variable domain (rest looked up from reference TRBV19 and TRBJ2-1): DGGITQSPKYLFRKEGQNVTLSCEQNLNHDAMYWYRQDPGQGLRLIYYSQIVNDFQKGDIAEGYSVSREKKESFPLTVTSAQKNPTAFYLCASSIGANEQFFGPGTRLTVL.

V and J are TRBV29-1 and TRBJ2-1, with 7 bases identical to TRBD1. Germline values: CDR1 SQVTM, CDR2 ANQGSEA. The length of the CDR3 is 11 residues. V trimming: 6 bases; J trimming: 14 bases; junction bases outside the gene matches: 10. The CDR3 region has the DNA TGCAGCGTCCGCGGACAGGCTGGAGAGTTCTTC. As protein: CSVRGQAGEFF.

The chain combines TRBV5-1 with TRBJ2-1; D not resolved. The germline CDR1 and CDR2 sequences are SGHRS and YFSETQ. The CDR3 totals 14 residues. Trimming removed 1 base at V and 1 base at J, with 6 bases between. CDR3 DNA sequence: TGCGCCAGCAGCTTGACGGTTTCCTACAATGAGCAGTTCTTC. It encodes CASSLTVSYNEQFF.